This TCR beta chain appears in the sequencing data of a study of OX40 agonist ivuxolimab in advanced cancers. Background on the study: A diagnosis of hepatocellular carcinoma, melanoma, renal cell or head and neck cancer was present in dose-escalation patients.

Produced via immunoSEQ multiplex PCR; TCRdb's table is partial and in-frame only. The sample holds about 94,000 clones, more than 75% seen once. This clone was detected only once. Per germline, CDR1 KGHSH and CDR2 LQKENI. V lost 3 bases and J 3 bases, leaving 17 bases between the germline ends. The CDR3 length is 16 residues. The sample consisted of CD4+ or CD8+ T cells sorted from blood, taken in a trial of the OX40 agonist ivuxolimab. This TCR was sampled from an adult with an advanced solid tumor such as melanoma, head and neck, liver or kidney cancer. The chain has TRBV18 and TRBJ2-5; D perhaps matches TRBD2 (6 bases). The DNA for the CDR3 is TGTGCCAGCTCACCGGCGGGGACTCTTCTTAAAGAGACCCAGTACTTC. Translation gives CASSPAGTLLKETQYF.